This is a list of T cell receptor beta chains from one sample in a study of T cells in localized non-small cell lung cancer. Only in-frame clones appear in the TCRdb table, and some are missing; sequencing was by immunoSEQ multiplex PCR. Among approximately 18,000 clones listed, around four fifths were seen once. The material was peripheral blood, obtained before any cancer treatment. The receptors shown here come from a female donor of 60 years or more with stage I lung adenocarcinoma. CDR3s include the opening cysteine and the closing phenylalanine or tryptophan. The D gene is left open where the match is weak. Clone size is not always given. Where it is, it says once, few, many or a class for expanded clones.

TGTGCCAGTAGTACCCAGGGTCAAGAGACCCAGTACTTC	CASSTQGQETQYF	TRBV19	TRBJ2-5	NA	NA
TGTGCCAGCAGTCGAAGCGGGGGGGCAGGCACCGGGGAGCTGTTTTTT	CASSRSGGAGTGELFF	TRBV6-4	TRBJ2-2	NA	TRBD2
TGCAGCGTTGAACCGGACAGGGGAGGGTCGGCAGCTTTCTTT	CSVEPDRGGSAAFF	TRBV29-1	TRBJ1-1	NA	TRBD1
TGTGCCAGCAGCTTATTGTCAGGGGATAACAATGAGCAGTTCTTC	CASSLLSGDNNEQFF	TRBV5-6	TRBJ2-1	NA	NA
TGTGCCAGCAGCCCCGGCCGGGGGGCCCAGGACACCGGGGAGCTGTTTTTT	CASSPGRGAQDTGELFF	TRBV7-9	TRBJ2-2	once	NA
TGTGCCAGCAGTTACCGGGGGCCGACGGGGACTGAAGCTTTCTTT	CASSYRGPTGTEAFF	TRBV6-5	TRBJ1-1	NA	NA
TGTGCCGGCAGCCAGACTAGCGCAAACAATGAGCAGTTCTTC	CAGSQTSANNEQFF	TRBV4-2	TRBJ2-1	NA	TRBD2
TGTGCCAGTAGGCCGACAGATGGCTATGGCTACACCTTC	CASRPTDGYGYTF	TRBV19	TRBJ1-2	few	NA
TGCGCCAGCAGCTTCCAGGGTAGGGACACTGAAGCTTTCTTT	CASSFQGRDTEAFF	TRBV5-1	TRBJ1-1	NA	NA
TGTGCCAGCGAGCTTAACGGACAGGGGACCTCCCCCCAGCATTTT	CASELNGQGTSPQHF	TRBV7-9	TRBJ1-5	NA	TRBD1
TGTGCTAGTGGACCGCGGGGGGGCCAAGGAGATACGCAGTATTTT	CASGPRGGQGDTQYF	TRBV12-5	TRBJ2-3	NA	TRBD2
TGTGCCAGCAGCCCTATACAGGGGCAAGAAAAACTGTTTTTT	CASSPIQGQEKLFF	TRBV7-9	TRBJ1-4	NA	TRBD1
TGTGCCAGCAGTCTCCAAGGGAGAACAGATACGCAGTATTTT	CASSLQGRTDTQYF	TRBV2	TRBJ2-3	NA	NA
TGTGCCAGCAGCTTAAGGAGGGACCAGCCCCAGCATTTT	CASSLRRDQPQHF	TRBV7-2	TRBJ1-5	NA	NA
TGTGCCAGCTCACCTGCAGGGGCGGGTGGCTACACCTTC	CASSPAGAGGYTF	TRBV18	TRBJ1-2	NA	NA
TGTGCCAGCAGCTTAGTAATTTACGAGCAGTACTTC	CASSLVIYEQYF	TRBV7-8	TRBJ2-7	NA	NA
TGTGCCAGCGTGCCCCCTACCCAAGAGACCCAGTACTTC	CASVPPTQETQYF	TRBV7-2	TRBJ2-5	NA	NA
TGTGCCAGCAGCTTAGGAGGGCAGGTTGAAGCTTTCTTT	CASSLGGQVEAFF	TRBV7-9	TRBJ1-1	NA	NA
TGTGCCTCTCGAAGACAGGGGGAGCAGGGCTACACCTTC	CASRRQGEQGYTF	TRBV19	TRBJ1-2	NA	TRBD1
TGCGCCAGCAGCCACACTGGGCGGGGGATCGATCTCGAGACCCAGTACTTC	CASSHTGRGIDLETQYF	TRBV5-1	TRBJ2-5	NA	TRBD2
TGTGCCTGGAATGTTGGACGAACAGGGGGAAGGGAAAAACTGTTTTTT	CAWNVGRTGGREKLFF	TRBV30	TRBJ1-4	NA	TRBD1
TGCGCCAGCAGCTTGGTAGGGGGTGGCACTGAAGCTTTCTTT	CASSLVGGGTEAFF	TRBV5-1	TRBJ1-1	once	NA
TGTGCCAGTATGAAAGCCCCCCCGTTACATGACTCTGGCTACACCTTC	CASMKAPPLHDSGYTF	TRBV19	TRBJ1-2	NA	NA
TGTGCCAGCAGTCAGACAGTTGGAAACACCATATATTTT	CASSQTVGNTIYF	TRBV7-2	TRBJ1-3	NA	NA
TGTGCCAGCAGTCGGGGGCACTCCTACAATGAGCAGTTCTTC	CASSRGHSYNEQFF	TRBV27	TRBJ2-1	once	NA
TGCGCCAGCAGCTTCAACGATCCGCGCACAGATACGCAGTATTTT	CASSFNDPRTDTQYF	TRBV5-1	TRBJ2-3	once	NA
TGTGCCATCAGTGAAACACGGGAAGCCGGGGAGCTGTTTTTT	CAISETREAGELFF	TRBV10-3	TRBJ2-2	NA	NA